The following is a TCR beta chain sequence with its context. Its antigen remains unidentified. Sequencing used immunoSEQ multiplex PCR; TCRdb keeps in-frame clones, though not all of them. The data contain some 390,000 clones, over 75% of them singletons. CDR1 is SGHDN, CDR2 FVKESK, per germline. The CDR3 runs 16 residues. The ends lost 9 bases at V and 3 bases at J; junction bases unmatched: 13. This entry belongs to a study of Ad26.COV2.S vaccination and SARS-CoV-2 variants. Treatment reported: some 20 received Ad26.COV2.S at low or high dose, single or two shots; roughly five received placebo; per-sample allocation not given. Sample collection was performed on day 63 after the first vaccine or placebo injection. Study-level findings and limits: Vaccinated and placebo-treated recipients had similar non-spike TCR breadth.

This TCR was sampled from a person between 18 and 65 years old who received the Ad26.COV2.S COVID-19 vaccine or a placebo. Sequenced here: peripheral blood, sampled in a trial of Ad26.COV2.S vaccine versus placebo. The chain uses TRBV14 and TRBJ1-4, with TRBD1 identical over 7 bases. The CDR3 coding sequence is TGTGCCAGGGTAGAACCTAAGACAGGGCCTAATGAAAAACTGTTTTTT. Encoded protein: CARVEPKTGPNEKLFF.